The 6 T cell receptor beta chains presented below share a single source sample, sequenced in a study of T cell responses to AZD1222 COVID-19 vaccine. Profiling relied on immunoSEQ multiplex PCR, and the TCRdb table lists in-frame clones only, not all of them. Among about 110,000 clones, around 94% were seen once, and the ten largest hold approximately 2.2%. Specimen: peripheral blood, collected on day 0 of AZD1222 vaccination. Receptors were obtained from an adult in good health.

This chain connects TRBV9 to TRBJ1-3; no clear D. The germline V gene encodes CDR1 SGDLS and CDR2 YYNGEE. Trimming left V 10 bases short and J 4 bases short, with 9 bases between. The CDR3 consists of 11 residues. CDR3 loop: CAGNEGNTIYF. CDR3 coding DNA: TGTGCCGGAAACGAGGGAAACACCATATATTTT. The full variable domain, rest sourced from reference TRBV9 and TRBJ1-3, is DSGVTQTPKHLITATGQRVTLRCSPRSGDLSVYWYQQSLDQGLQFLIQYYNGEERAKGNILERFSAQQFPDLHSELNLSSLELGDSALYFCAGNEGNTIYFGEGSWLTVV.

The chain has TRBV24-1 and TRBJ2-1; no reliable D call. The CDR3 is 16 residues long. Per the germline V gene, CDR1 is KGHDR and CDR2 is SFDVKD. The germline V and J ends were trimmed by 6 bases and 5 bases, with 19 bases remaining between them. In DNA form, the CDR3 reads TGTGCCACCAGTACGGCAGGACCTCCTTCTAACAATGAGCAGTTCTTC. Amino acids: CATSTAGPPSNNEQFF.

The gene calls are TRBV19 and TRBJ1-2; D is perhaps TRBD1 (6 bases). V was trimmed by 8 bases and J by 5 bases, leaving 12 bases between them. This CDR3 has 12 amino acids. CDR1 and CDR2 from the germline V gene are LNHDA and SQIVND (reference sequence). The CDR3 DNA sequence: TGTGCCAGTCGTCAGGGGTTGTATGGCTACACCTTC. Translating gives CASRQGLYGYTF. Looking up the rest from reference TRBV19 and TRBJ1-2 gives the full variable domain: DGGITQSPKYLFRKEGQNVTLSCEQNLNHDAMYWYRQDPGQGLRLIYYSQIVNDFQKGDIAEGYSVSREKKESFPLTVTSAQKNPTAFYLCASRQGLYGYTFGSGTRLTVV.

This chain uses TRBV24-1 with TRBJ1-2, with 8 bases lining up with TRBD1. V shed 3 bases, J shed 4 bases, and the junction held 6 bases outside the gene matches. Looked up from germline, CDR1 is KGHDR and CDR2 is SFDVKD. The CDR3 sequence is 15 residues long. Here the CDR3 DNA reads TGTGCCACCAGTGATACGACAGGGGCGGGCTATGGCTACACCTTC. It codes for CATSDTTGAGYGYTF.

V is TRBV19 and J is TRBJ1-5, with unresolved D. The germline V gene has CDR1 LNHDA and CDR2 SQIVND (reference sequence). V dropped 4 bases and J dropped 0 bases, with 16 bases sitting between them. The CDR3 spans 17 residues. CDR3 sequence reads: CASSTPPGAYSNQPQHF. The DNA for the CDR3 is TGTGCCAGTAGTACCCCTCCGGGAGCATATAGCAATCAGCCCCAGCATTTT.

The CDR3 here is CASSQAQGLSGYTF. The CDR3 DNA follows: TGTGCCAGCAGCCAAGCCCAGGGGCTTAGTGGCTACACCTTC. The chain is built from TRBV14 and TRBJ1-2; a weak D match, TRBD1 (6 bases). CDR1 and CDR2 from the germline V gene are SGHDN and FVKESK. The CDR3 covers 14 residues. Trimming pared 1 base from V and 7 bases from J, leaving 13 bases between.